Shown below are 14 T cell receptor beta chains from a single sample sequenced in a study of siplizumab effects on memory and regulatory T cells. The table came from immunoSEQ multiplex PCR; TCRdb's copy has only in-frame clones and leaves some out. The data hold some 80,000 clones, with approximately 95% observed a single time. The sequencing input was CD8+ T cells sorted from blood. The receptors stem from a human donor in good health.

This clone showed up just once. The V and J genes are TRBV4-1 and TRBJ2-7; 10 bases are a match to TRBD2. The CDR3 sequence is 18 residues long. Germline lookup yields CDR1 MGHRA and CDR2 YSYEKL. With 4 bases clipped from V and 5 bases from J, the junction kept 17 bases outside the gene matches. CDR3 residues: CASSPDRVSGRANDEQYF. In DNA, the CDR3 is TGCGCCAGCAGCCCAGACAGGGTAAGCGGGAGGGCTAACGACGAGCAGTACTTC.

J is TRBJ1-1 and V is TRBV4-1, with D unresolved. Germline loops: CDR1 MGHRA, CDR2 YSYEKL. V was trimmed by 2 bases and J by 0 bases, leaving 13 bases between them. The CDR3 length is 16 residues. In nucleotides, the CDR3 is TGCGCCAGCAGCCAACTTCGGGCTCCTCTGAACACTGAAGCTTTCTTT. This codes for CASSQLRAPLNTEAFF.

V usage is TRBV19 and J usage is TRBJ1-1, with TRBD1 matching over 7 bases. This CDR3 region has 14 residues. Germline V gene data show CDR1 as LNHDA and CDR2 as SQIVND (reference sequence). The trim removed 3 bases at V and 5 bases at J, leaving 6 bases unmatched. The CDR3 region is CASSINRGETEAFF. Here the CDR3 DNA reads TGTGCCAGTAGTATTAACAGGGGAGAAACTGAAGCTTTCTTT.

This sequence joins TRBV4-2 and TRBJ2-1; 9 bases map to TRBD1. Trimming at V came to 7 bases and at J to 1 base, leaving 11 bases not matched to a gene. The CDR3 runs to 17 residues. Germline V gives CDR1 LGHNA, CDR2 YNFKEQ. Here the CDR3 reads CASTTGTGMGSYNEQFF. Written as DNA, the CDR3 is TGTGCCAGCACCACCGGGACAGGGATGGGATCCTACAATGAGCAGTTCTTC.

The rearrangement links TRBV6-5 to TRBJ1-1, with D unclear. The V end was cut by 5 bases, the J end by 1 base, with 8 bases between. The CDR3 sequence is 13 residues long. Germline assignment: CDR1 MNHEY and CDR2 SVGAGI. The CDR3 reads CASSAGRNTEAFF. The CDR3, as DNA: TGTGCCAGCAGTGCAGGACGGAACACTGAAGCTTTCTTT.

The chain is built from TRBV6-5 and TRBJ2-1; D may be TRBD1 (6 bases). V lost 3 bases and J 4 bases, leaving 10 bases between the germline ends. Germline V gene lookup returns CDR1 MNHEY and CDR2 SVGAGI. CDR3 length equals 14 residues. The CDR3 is CASSYMDSYNEQFF. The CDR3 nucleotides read TGTGCCAGCAGTTATATGGACAGTTACAATGAGCAGTTCTTC.

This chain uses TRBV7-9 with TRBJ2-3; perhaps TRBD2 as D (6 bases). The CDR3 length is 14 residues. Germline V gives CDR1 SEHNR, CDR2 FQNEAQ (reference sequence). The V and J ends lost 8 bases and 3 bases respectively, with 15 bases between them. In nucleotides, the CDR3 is TGTGCCAGCGGCAATCTAGGACTAACAGATACGCAGTATTTT. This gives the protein CASGNLGLTDTQYF.

CDR3 DNA sequence: TGTGCCAGCAGCTTACGACCAGGGGTCACAAATCAGCCCCAGCATTTT. Translating gives CASSLRPGVTNQPQHF. The chain has TRBV7-9 and TRBJ1-5; the D gene is possibly TRBD1 (6 bases). Trimming left V 2 bases short and J 4 bases short, with 15 bases between. CDR1 and CDR2 from the germline V gene are SEHNR and FQNEAQ (reference sequence). The CDR3 is 16 amino acids.

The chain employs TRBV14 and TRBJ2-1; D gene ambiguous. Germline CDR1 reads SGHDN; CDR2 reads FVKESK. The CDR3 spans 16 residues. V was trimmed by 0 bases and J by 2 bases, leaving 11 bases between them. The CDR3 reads CASSQERVSTYNEQFF. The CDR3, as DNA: TGTGCCAGCAGCCAAGAACGGGTTTCAACCTACAATGAGCAGTTCTTC.

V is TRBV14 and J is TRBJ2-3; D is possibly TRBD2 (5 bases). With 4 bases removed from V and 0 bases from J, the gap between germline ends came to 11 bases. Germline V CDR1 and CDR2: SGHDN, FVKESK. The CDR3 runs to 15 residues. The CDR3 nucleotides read TGTGCCAGCAGCCTCCTCAGGACTAGCACAGATACGCAGTATTTT. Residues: CASSLLRTSTDTQYF.

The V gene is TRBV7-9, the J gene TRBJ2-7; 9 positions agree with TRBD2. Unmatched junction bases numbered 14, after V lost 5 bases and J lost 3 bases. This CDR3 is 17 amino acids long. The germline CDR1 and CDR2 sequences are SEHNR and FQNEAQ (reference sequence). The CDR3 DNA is TGTGCCAGCAGCAGCAGGGTGGTAGGGACTAGCCGCTACGAGCAGTACTTC. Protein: CASSSRVVGTSRYEQYF.

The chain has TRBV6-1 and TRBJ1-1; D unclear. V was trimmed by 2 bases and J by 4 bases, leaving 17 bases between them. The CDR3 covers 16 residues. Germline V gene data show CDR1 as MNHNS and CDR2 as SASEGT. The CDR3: CASSEYGAPAGTEAFF. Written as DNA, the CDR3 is TGTGCCAGCAGTGAATATGGAGCCCCCGCGGGCACTGAAGCTTTCTTT.

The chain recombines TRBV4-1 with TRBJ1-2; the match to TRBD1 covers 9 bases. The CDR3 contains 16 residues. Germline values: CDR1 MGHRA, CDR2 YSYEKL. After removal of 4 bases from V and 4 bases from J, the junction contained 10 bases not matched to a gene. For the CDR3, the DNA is TGCGCCAGCAGCCGGGACAGGGAGGGCTTTACCTATGGCTACACCTTC. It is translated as CASSRDREGFTYGYTF.

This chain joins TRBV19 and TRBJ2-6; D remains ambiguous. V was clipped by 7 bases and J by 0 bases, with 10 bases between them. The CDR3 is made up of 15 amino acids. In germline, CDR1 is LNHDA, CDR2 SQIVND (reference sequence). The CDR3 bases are TGTGCCAGTACCATTCAGTTCTCTGGGGCCAACGTCCTGACTTTC. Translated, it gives CASTIQFSGANVLTF. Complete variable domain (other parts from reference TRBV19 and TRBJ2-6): DGGITQSPKYLFRKEGQNVTLSCEQNLNHDAMYWYRQDPGQGLRLIYYSQIVNDFQKGDIAEGYSVSREKKESFPLTVTSAQKNPTAFYLCASTIQFSGANVLTFGAGSRLTVL.